This entry describes one TCR beta chain. This clone appeared once. Its cognate antigen has yet to be identified. No much larger clone is present one base from it, and per-base qualities are unavailable. Another Seattle source contributed samples from volunteer blood donors who had recovered from COVID-19. The collaborating institutions used their own protocols to collect whole blood in K2EDTA tubes. For TCRbeta analysis, collaborators shipped samples as frozen whole blood, isolated PBMCs, or DNA extracted from either of those sample types. TCRbeta CDR3 regions were amplified from genomic DNA using the immunoSEQ Assay, a bias-controlled multiplex PCR. Per the authors' processing: Nucleated cell counts per sample were estimated from amplification of reference gene primers within the assay. Sequence reads were collapsed and filtered to measure the absolute abundance of every unique TCRbeta CDR3 rearrangement. For each sample, productive Simpson clonality was calculated by taking the square root of Simpson's diversity index across productive rearrangements. The immuneACCESS repertoire file appears here via TCRdb, limited to in-frame rearrangements. These files lack a portion of the clones; in checked studies, under half of the deficit traces to unresolved V genes, and the cause of the others is not known. Clone size and the V and J calls come from that table; the DNA yielded D and trimming. In this sample the table shows 280,000 or so clones, about 83% of which occur a single time. Together, the top ten hold roughly 9.4% of the sample.

The entry originates in a study of blood T cell repertoires in COVID-19 (dated by TCRdb to 2020 to 2021). For context, the study as a whole: Samples covering the acute and convalescent phases of COVID-19 were provided by collaborators in the United States, Italy and Spain. The repertoires were made available in a free public database intended to serve as a resource for research on the immune response to SARS-CoV-2. Where HLA class I and class II types were available, the types were taken from metadata supplied by the sample provider, not from assay-based typing. The dataset comprised deeply sampled blood TCRbeta repertoires from subjects exposed to, actively infected with, or recovered from COVID-19. Sample metadata almost always included a de-identified subject ID, COVID-19 status, age in years and sex. The prospective study material was composed of cDNA or gDNA derived from T cells, B-cell-depleted T cells, or PBMCs. The samples were drawn from two sources: the first 160 participants of the ongoing ImmuneRACE study, and about 1,300 subjects contributed by 6 global collaborators.

Findings and caveats that apply to the study as a whole: The amount of clinical and demographic metadata varied by source and participant and was provided uncurated.

Based on the germline V gene, the CDR1 and CDR2 sequences are MGHRA and YSYEKL. V is cut back by 3 bases and J by 4 bases, with 7 bases in the junction unmatched. The CDR3 measures 16 amino acids from cysteine to phenylalanine. Only CDR3 DNA remains: 48 bases, in frame from the first base. The specimen sequenced was peripheral blood. The sequence links TRBV4-1 to TRBJ2-1; the junction holds 9 bases that match TRBD2. This receptor was obtained from a woman aged 45-60 years who had recovered from COVID-19. The nucleotide sequence reads as follows: TGCGCCAGCAGCCAGCCCCTAGCGGGACGGTACAATGAGCAGTTCTTC. It translates as CASSQPLAGRYNEQFF.